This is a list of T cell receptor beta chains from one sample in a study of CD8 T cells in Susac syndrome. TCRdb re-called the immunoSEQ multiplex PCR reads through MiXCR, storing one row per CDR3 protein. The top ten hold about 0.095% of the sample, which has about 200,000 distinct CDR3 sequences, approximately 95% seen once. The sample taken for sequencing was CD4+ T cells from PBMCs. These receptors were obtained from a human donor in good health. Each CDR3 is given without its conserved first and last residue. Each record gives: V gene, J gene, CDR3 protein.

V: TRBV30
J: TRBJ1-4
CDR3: AWSDKTQNEKLF

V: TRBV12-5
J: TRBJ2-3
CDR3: ASEVADTQY

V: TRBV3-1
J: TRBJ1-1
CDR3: ASSHGTPNTEAF

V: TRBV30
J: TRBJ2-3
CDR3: AWSVTSTDTQY

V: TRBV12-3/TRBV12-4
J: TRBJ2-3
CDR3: ASSFGQWGTDTQY

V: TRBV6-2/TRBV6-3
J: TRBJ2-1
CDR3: ASARGTLEDEQF

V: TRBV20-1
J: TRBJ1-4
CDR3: SASGQGGEKLF

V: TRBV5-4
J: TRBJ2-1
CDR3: ASSPSSRVTYNEQF

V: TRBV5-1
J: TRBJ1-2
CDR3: ASSRDREDYGYT

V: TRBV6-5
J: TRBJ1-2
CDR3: ASSNSRGAYGYT

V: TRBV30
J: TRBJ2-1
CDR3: AWTSTDLEQF

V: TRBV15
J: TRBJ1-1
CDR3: ATSRVGSGGMNTEAF

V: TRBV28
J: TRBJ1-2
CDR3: ASSLDWTGHGYT

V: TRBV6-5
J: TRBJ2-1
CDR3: ASSRPQGHEQF

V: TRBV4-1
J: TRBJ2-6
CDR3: ASSQVTPSGANVLT

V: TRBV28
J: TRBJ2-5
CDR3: ASQPQGRVLATQY

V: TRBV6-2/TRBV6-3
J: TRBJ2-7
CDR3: ASSSETGGSEQY

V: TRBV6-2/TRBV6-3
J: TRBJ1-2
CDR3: ASSYSGFYGYT

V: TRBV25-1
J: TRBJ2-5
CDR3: ASSDYLSGTSQETQY

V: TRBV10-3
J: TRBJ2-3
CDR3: AISGTGGSTDTQY

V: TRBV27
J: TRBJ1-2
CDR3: ASLGAGYGYT

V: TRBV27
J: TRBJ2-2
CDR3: ASSFQGLSNTGELF

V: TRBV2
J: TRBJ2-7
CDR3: ASRLQGYSYEQY

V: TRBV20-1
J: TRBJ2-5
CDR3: SARAAGANQETQY

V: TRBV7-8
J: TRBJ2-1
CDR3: ASSPNRDIYNEQF

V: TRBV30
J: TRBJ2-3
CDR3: AWRTGGAADTQY

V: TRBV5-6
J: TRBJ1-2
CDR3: ASSLTDRRIYGYT